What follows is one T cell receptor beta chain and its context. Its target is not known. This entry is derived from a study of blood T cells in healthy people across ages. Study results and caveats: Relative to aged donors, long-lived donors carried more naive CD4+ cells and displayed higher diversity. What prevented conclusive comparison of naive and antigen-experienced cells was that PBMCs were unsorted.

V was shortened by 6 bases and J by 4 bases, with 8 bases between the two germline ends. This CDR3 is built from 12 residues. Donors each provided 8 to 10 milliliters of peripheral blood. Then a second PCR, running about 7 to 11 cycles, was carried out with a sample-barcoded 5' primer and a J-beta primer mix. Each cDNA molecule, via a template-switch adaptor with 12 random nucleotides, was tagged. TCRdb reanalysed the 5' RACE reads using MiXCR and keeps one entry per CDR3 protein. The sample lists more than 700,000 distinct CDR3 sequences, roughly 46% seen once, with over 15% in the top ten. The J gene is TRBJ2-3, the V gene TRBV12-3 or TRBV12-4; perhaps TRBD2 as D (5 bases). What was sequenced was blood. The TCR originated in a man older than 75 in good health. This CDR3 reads CASRISADTQYF. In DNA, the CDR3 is TGTGCCAGCAGAATTAGCGCAGATACGCAGTATTTT.